One sample yielded the 25 T cell receptor beta chains listed below, sequenced in a study of patients and donors after allogeneic stem cell transplantation (dated by TCRdb to 2018 to 2020). Libraries were constructed by RT-PCR. The sample was run on a NextSeq 550. In-frame beta chains were kept once TCRdb had trimmed the public reads at Q25 with fastp and called clones with MiXCR. Every distinct CDR3 protein forms one entry, paired with its most common genes and DNA. The sample table lists more than 850,000 distinct CDR3 sequences, approximately 18% of them with a count of one. Of the sample, around 6% is held by the ten largest clones. The material sequenced was blood, either unsorted or a sorted T cell fraction (not recorded which). All receptors derive from a human donor who was either an allogeneic HSCT recipient or a stem cell or donor lymphocyte infusion donor (not recorded which). It is not recorded whose cells these are; they may come from a transplant donor.

This sequence joins TRBV12-5 and TRBJ2-5; TRBD1 agrees at 10 bases. V shed 6 bases, J shed 5 bases, and the junction held 9 bases outside the gene matches. CDR1 and CDR2 from the germline V gene are LGHNT and FRNRAP. This CDR3 is 15 amino acids long. CDR3 DNA: TGTGCTAGTGGGAGACCCGGGACAGGGGATGAGACCCAGTACTTC. This sequence encodes CASGRPGTGDETQYF.

This chain joins TRBV11-1 and TRBJ2-3; D unresolved. CDR3 length equals 15 residues. V dropped 5 bases and J dropped 1 base, with 13 bases sitting between them. The germline CDR1 and CDR2 sequences are SGHAT and FQDESV (reference sequence). The CDR3 here is CASSQTTLGTDTQYF. The CDR3, as DNA: TGTGCCAGCAGCCAAACCACCCTGGGCACAGATACGCAGTATTTT.

This chain joins TRBV6-5 and TRBJ1-2, with 8 positions matching TRBD1. Trimming at V came to 6 bases and at J to 14 bases, leaving 11 bases not matched to a gene. The V gene's germline CDR1 is MNHEY and CDR2 SVGAGI. The length of the CDR3 is 12 residues. The CDR3 here is CASSRTGSHPTF. The CDR3 nucleotides read TGTGCCAGCAGCCGGACAGGGTCCCACCCAACCTTC.

This clonotype appeared a few times. The chain couples TRBV3-1 to TRBJ2-2, with 11 bases fitting TRBD1. Per the germline V gene, CDR1 is LGHDT and CDR2 is YNNKEL (reference sequence). There are 16 residues in the CDR3. Losses at the gene ends were 4 bases for V and 4 bases for J; bases not matched to a gene: 5. The CDR3 coding sequence is TGTGCCAGCAGCCGACGGACAGGGGGCGTCACCGGGGAGCTGTTTTTT. The encoded protein is CASSRRTGGVTGELFF.

V is TRBV7-2 and J is TRBJ2-3, with 13 bases that match TRBD2. Germline loops: CDR1 SGHTA, CDR2 FQGNSA. The J segment lost 0 bases and the V segment lost 0 bases, leaving 3 bases of the junction unmatched. The CDR3 has 18 residues. CDR3 coding DNA: TGTGCCAGCAGCTTAGCGGGACTAGCGGGGACTAGCACAGATACGCAGTATTTT. Residues: CASSLAGLAGTSTDTQYF.

V and J are TRBV27 and TRBJ2-2; D unresolved. The CDR3 is 15 residues long. V lost 2 bases, J lost 3 bases, and 10 bases lay in between. CDR1 MNHEY and CDR2 SMNVEV come from the germline V gene (reference sequence). The CDR3 coding sequence is TGTGCCAGCAGTTTAGGCAGGTCCTACACCGGGGAGCTGTTTTTT. Residues: CASSLGRSYTGELFF.

The chain combines TRBV5-1 with TRBJ1-3; D is unclear. The ends were cut back, 0 bases at V and 0 bases at J, with 13 bases in the middle. This CDR3 spans 17 amino acids. Germline V gene lookup returns CDR1 SGHRS and CDR2 YFSETQ. CDR3 in amino acids: CASSLEMGLGSGNTIYF. In DNA form, the CDR3 reads TGCGCCAGCAGCTTGGAAATGGGCCTTGGCTCTGGAAACACCATATATTTT.

The chain has TRBV24-1 and TRBJ2-1; D is perhaps TRBD2 (6 bases). The germline gives CDR1 KGHDR, CDR2 SFDVKD. The length of the CDR3 is 15 residues. Between the trimmed V and J ends, which lost 1 base and 5 bases, there was a span of 11 bases. The CDR3 nucleotides are TGTGCCACCAGTGATTTTTCCGGGGGAGACAATGAGCAGTTCTTC. As protein: CATSDFSGGDNEQFF.

This clonotype was counted a few times. This sequence joins TRBV27 and TRBJ2-1, with 10 bases fitting TRBD2. The CDR3 contains 16 residues. With 2 bases clipped from V and 5 bases from J, the junction kept 6 bases outside the gene matches. Germline loops: CDR1 MNHEY, CDR2 SMNVEV (reference sequence). Here the CDR3 DNA reads TGTGCCAGCAGTTTAGATACTAGCGGGGATAACAATGAGCAGTTCTTC. The encoded protein is CASSLDTSGDNNEQFF.

The chain couples TRBV3-1 to TRBJ2-1, with D perhaps TRBD2 (6 bases). V dropped 4 bases and J dropped 0 bases, with 13 bases sitting between them. This CDR3 has 16 amino acids. Looked up from germline, CDR1 is LGHDT and CDR2 is YNNKEL (reference sequence). CDR3 coding DNA: TGTGCCAGCAGCCCCGCGACCGGGAGCTCCTACAATGAGCAGTTCTTC. Its protein product is CASSPATGSSYNEQFF.

This clonotype was counted between two and nine times. V and J are TRBV20-1 and TRBJ1-4, with 10 bases fitting TRBD1. The CDR3 is 17 residues long. V trimming: 1 base; J trimming: 7 bases; junction bases outside the gene matches: 12. Looked up from germline, CDR1 is DFQATT and CDR2 is SNEGSKA (reference sequence). The CDR3 loop reads CSARGGGQGTPSEKLFF. The CDR3 DNA reads TGCAGTGCTAGAGGGGGGGGACAGGGGACCCCTAGTGAAAAACTGTTTTTT.

Only a few counts were recorded for this clonotype. This chain joins TRBV5-8 and TRBJ1-3; TRBD1 aligns across 7 bases. Germline V gene data show CDR1 as SGHTS and CDR2 as YDEGEE. The CDR3 consists of 16 residues. V dropped 4 bases and J dropped 8; count of bases not matched to a gene: 15. In nucleotides, the CDR3 is TGTGCCAGCAGCACCCGGGCCGACAGGGCATCGGACACCATATATTTT. Translating gives CASSTRADRASDTIYF.

V usage is TRBV12-3 or TRBV12-4 and J usage is TRBJ2-7; 10 bases align to TRBD1. V lost 4 bases to trimming and J lost 5 bases; unmatched junction nucleotides: 11. This CDR3 has 16 amino acids. DNA for the CDR3: TGTGCCAGCAGTTCGTCCCGGGACAGGGGCGGCCACGAGCAGTACTTC. Translated, it gives CASSSSRDRGGHEQYF.

This clonotype occurred a few times. The rearrangement links TRBV14 to TRBJ2-7; D is undetermined. From germline, CDR1 is SGHDN and CDR2 FVKESK. The CDR3 spans 12 residues. Trimming pared 0 bases from V and 6 bases from J, leaving 6 bases between. The CDR3 spells CASSQDPLEQYF. The CDR3 DNA reads as TGTGCCAGCAGCCAAGATCCTCTCGAGCAGTACTTC.

The rearrangement links TRBV20-1 to TRBJ1-2, with TRBD1 as a possible D gene (5 bases). The CDR3 has 12 residues. The germline V gene has CDR1 DFQATT and CDR2 SNEGSKA (reference sequence). The germline V and J ends were trimmed by 4 bases and 8 bases, with 14 bases remaining between them. CDR3 DNA: TGCAGTGCTAAATGGGGGTCAGAAGGCTACACCTTC. Amino acids: CSAKWGSEGYTF.

Only a few counts were recorded for this clonotype. V and J are TRBV7-2 and TRBJ1-2, with no clear D. This CDR3 comprises 15 residues. From germline, CDR1 is SGHTA and CDR2 FQGNSA. Trimming took 4 bases from V and 3 from J, leaving 15 bases between them. The CDR3 DNA follows: TGTGCCAGCAGCTCCGACAAGACCAGCTACTATGGCTACACCTTC. It codes for CASSSDKTSYYGYTF.

In this sample, this clonotype turned up a few times. V and J are TRBV6-1 and TRBJ2-1, with D possibly TRBD2 on 6 matching bases. The V gene's germline CDR1 is MNHNS and CDR2 SASEGT. The CDR3 consists of 15 residues. V lost 8 bases, J lost 15 bases, and 29 bases lay in between. In nucleotides, the CDR3 is TGTGCCAGCCTTCCTCGCGGGGAATTTCCTGGGGTGATGTTCTTC. It codes for CASLPRGEFPGVMFF.

The chain has TRBV2 and TRBJ2-3; D not certain. Germline CDR1 reads SNHLY; CDR2 reads FYNNEI. There are 14 residues in the CDR3. V gave up 2 bases and J gave up 2 bases, with 8 bases separating them. This chain's CDR3 is CASSEMATTDTQYF. The CDR3, as DNA: TGTGCCAGCAGTGAAATGGCAACCACAGATACGCAGTATTTT.

This CDR3 is CASSLPSFEQFF. CDR3 bases: TGCGCCAGCAGCTTGCCTAGCTTTGAGCAGTTCTTC. The chain recombines TRBV5-1 with TRBJ2-1; D may be TRBD2 (5 bases). CDR3 length: 12 residues. Germline values: CDR1 SGHRS, CDR2 YFSETQ. V was trimmed by 1 base and J by 9 bases, leaving 8 bases between them.

This clonotype was observed a handful of times. J is TRBJ1-3 and V is TRBV14, with a tentative D call TRBD1 (5 bases). The CDR3 covers 16 residues. The V gene's germline CDR1 is SGHDN and CDR2 FVKESK. Trimming shortened V by 4 bases and J by 0 bases, and 13 bases separated the two germline ends. The DNA of the CDR3 is TGTGCCAGCAGCCGACCGGGGACGGACTCTGGAAACACCATATATTTT. It codes for CASSRPGTDSGNTIYF.

This rearrangement joins TRBV5-1 to TRBJ2-7; D gene uncertain. Trimming removed 6 bases at V and 3 bases at J, with 10 bases between. The CDR3 covers 12 residues. CDR1 is SGHRS, CDR2 YFSETQ, per germline. CDR3 in amino acids: CASTQDFYEQYF. For the CDR3, the DNA is TGCGCCAGCACCCAGGATTTCTACGAGCAGTACTTC.

The chain recombines TRBV12-5 with TRBJ1-2; 7 bases are shared with TRBD1. Germline trimming cut 6 bases from V and 4 bases from J; bases unmatched to any gene: 8. The CDR3 length is 14 residues. Germline values: CDR1 LGHNT, CDR2 FRNRAP. For the CDR3, the DNA is TGTGCTAGTGGCGCGGGACAGACATTCTATGGCTACACCTTC. The encoded protein is CASGAGQTFYGYTF. Drawing the rest from reference TRBV12-5 and TRBJ1-2, the complete variable domain is DARVTQTPRHKVTEMGQEVTMRCQPILGHNTVFWYRQTMMQGLELLAYFRNRAPLDDSGMPKDRFSAEMPDATLATLKIQPSEPRDSAVYFCASGAGQTFYGYTFGSGTRLTVV.

This clonotype was detected only a few times. The CDR3 DNA is TGCGCCAGCAGGTCGCTAGCGGGAGGTGACAATGAGCAGTTCTTC. Its protein product is CASRSLAGGDNEQFF. The V call is TRBV4-1, the J call TRBJ2-1, with 11 bases aligning to TRBD2. There are 15 residues in the CDR3. V lost 6 bases, J lost 5 bases, and 6 bases stayed unmatched. Germline lookup yields CDR1 MGHRA and CDR2 YSYEKL.

This rearrangement joins TRBV25-1 to TRBJ1-5; D perhaps matches TRBD1 (5 bases). The V gene's germline CDR1 is MGHDK and CDR2 SYGVNS. The CDR3 extends over 14 amino acids. The germline V and J ends were trimmed by 7 bases and 3 bases, with 13 bases remaining between them. CDR3 in DNA: TGTGCCAGCACCAGCGGGGCCCACAATCAGCCCCAGCATTTT. Encoded protein: CASTSGAHNQPQHF.

This sequence joins TRBV20-1 and TRBJ1-3; no definite D call. Per the germline V gene, CDR1 is DFQATT and CDR2 is SNEGSKA (reference sequence). This CDR3 spans 13 amino acids. Trimming left V 4 bases short and J 0 bases short, with 7 bases between. The CDR3 sequence is CSAKTSSGNTIYF. DNA for the CDR3: TGCAGTGCTAAGACGAGCTCTGGAAACACCATATATTTT.